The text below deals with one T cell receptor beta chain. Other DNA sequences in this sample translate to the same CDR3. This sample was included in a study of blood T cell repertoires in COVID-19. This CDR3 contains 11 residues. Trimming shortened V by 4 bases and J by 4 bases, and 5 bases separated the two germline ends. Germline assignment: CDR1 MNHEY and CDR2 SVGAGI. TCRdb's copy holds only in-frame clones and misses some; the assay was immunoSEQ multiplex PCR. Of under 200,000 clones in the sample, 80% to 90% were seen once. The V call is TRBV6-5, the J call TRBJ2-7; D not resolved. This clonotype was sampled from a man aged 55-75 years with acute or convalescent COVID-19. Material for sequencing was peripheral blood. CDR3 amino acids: CASSSLYEQYF. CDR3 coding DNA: TGTGCCAGCAGTTCCCTATACGAGCAGTACTTC.